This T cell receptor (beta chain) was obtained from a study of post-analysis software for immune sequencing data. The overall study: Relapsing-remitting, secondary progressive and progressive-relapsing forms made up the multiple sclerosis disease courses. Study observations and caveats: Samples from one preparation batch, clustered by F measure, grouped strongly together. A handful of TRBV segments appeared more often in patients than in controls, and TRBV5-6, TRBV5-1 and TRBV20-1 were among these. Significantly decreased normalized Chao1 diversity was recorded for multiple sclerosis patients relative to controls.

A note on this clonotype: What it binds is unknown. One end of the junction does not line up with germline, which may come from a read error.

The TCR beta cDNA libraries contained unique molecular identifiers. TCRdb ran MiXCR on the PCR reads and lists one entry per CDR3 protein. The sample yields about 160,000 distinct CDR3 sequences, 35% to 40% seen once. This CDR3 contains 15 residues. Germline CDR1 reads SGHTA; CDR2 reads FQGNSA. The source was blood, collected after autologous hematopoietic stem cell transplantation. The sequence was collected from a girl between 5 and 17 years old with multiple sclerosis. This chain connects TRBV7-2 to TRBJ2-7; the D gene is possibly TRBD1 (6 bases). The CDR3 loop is CAGSLEGQYIDEQYF. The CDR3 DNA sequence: TGTGCCGGCAGCTTAGAGGGACAATATATAGACGAGCAGTACTTC.